The next 30 T cell receptor beta chains were all read from a single sample in a study of a mutant IDH1 vaccine in newly diagnosed glioma. Assay used: immunoSEQ multiplex PCR; TCRdb lists only in-frame clones, some missing. The data hold about 88,000 clones, with almost 85% observed a single time. Time point: baseline, week 1 (first vaccination visit). This sample's treatment: pre-vaccination baseline after standard-of-care therapy. The specimen was PBMCs, collected from a glioma patient treated with radiotherapy, temozolomide or both. The origin of the receptors is a man aged 35 to 55 with glioma. Some clones in this sample may be carry-over from other donors' samples.

The chain has TRBV15 and TRBJ2-2, with D perhaps being TRBD1 or TRBD2 (5 bases each). From germline, CDR1 is LNHNV and CDR2 YYDKDF (reference sequence). This CDR3 has 13 residues. V dropped 8 bases and J dropped 7 bases, with 14 bases sitting between them. The CDR3 DNA reads as TGTGCCACCCTGAGAGGGGCGGACGGGGAGCTGTTTTTT. It is translated as CATLRGADGELFF.

CDR3 amino acids: CASSFYLNTEAFF. The CDR3 DNA sequence: TGTGCCAGCAGCTTTTACTTGAACACTGAAGCTTTCTTT. The V and J genes are TRBV5-6 and TRBJ1-1; D unclear. Germline V gene data show CDR1 as SGHDT and CDR2 as YYEEEE. This CDR3 contains 13 residues. The V and J ends lost 2 bases and 0 bases respectively, with 5 bases between them.

The chain combines TRBV10-3 with TRBJ2-7; D ambiguous. V lost 4 bases and J lost 5, with 12 bases in between. The CDR3 is made up of 13 amino acids. Germline-derived CDR1 and CDR2 are ENHRY and SYGVKD. The CDR3 coding sequence is TGTGCCATCAGTGCGGGCTTTGGCGACGAGCAGTACTTC. Residues: CAISAGFGDEQYF.

This clone came up many times. The J gene is TRBJ2-7, the V gene TRBV15, with D possibly being TRBD1 (5 bases). The V end lost 6 bases, the J end lost 0 bases, and 12 bases lay between the germline ends. The CDR3 length is 14 residues. The germline gives CDR1 LNHNV, CDR2 YYDKDF (reference sequence). Here the CDR3 reads CATSDHRSSYEQYF. CDR3 DNA: TGTGCCACCAGTGATCACAGGAGCTCCTACGAGCAGTACTTC.

The J gene is TRBJ1-2, the V gene TRBV30; 9 nucleotides match TRBD1. The CDR3 has 15 amino acids. V dropped 3 bases and J dropped 8; count of bases not matched to a gene: 13. The germline CDR1 and CDR2 sequences are GTSNPN and SVGIG (reference sequence). The CDR3 DNA reads TGTGCCTGGAGCACAGGGACAGGGCGTGCGGAGGGCTACACCTTC. Amino acids: CAWSTGTGRAEGYTF.

This clone was observed many times. The rearrangement links TRBV14 to TRBJ1-1; possibly TRBD1 for D (5 bases). In germline, CDR1 is SGHDN, CDR2 FVKESK. The V and J ends lost 6 bases and 7 bases respectively, with 18 bases between them. The CDR3 contains 14 residues. The CDR3 region is CASSRGRAPYEAFF. The CDR3 DNA is TGTGCCAGCAGTAGGGGCAGGGCCCCCTATGAAGCTTTCTTT.

This clone has only one observation. This rearrangement joins TRBV28 to TRBJ2-6, with D unclear. Between the trimmed V and J ends, which lost 5 bases and 2 bases, there was a span of 7 bases. Per germline, CDR1 MDHEN and CDR2 SYDVKM. The CDR3 is made up of 14 amino acids. The chain's CDR3 is CASSQYTGANVLTF. The CDR3 coding sequence is TGTGCCAGCAGTCAATATACTGGGGCCAACGTCCTGACTTTC.

This chain uses TRBV7-2 with TRBJ1-5, with TRBD1 matching 9 bases. The germline gives CDR1 SGHTA, CDR2 FQGNSA. V lost 5 bases, J lost 6 bases, and 5 bases stayed unmatched. The CDR3 sequence is 14 residues long. This CDR3 is CASSMRQGGQPQHF. The CDR3 region has the DNA TGTGCCAGCAGCATGAGACAGGGGGGTCAGCCCCAGCATTTT.

J is TRBJ2-3 and V is TRBV5-1; D gene ambiguous. The ends were cut back, 2 bases at V and 4 bases at J, with 5 bases in the middle. CDR1 is SGHRS and CDR2 is YFSETQ in the germline V gene. This CDR3 contains 12 residues. The CDR3 bases are TGCGCCAGCAGCTTCCCGGCAGATACGCAGTATTTT. This codes for CASSFPADTQYF.

This clone was seen more than once but under ten times. The gene calls are TRBV7-8 and TRBJ2-2, with unresolved D. Germline-derived CDR1 and CDR2 are SGHVS and FQNEAQ. The CDR3 loop spans 14 amino acids. The CDR3 region has the DNA TGTGCGATCCCCTCAGCGCGTTACACCGGGGAGCTGTTTTTT. Residues: CAIPSARYTGELFF.

This sequence joins TRBV30 and TRBJ2-1; 15 bases line up with TRBD2. CDR1 and CDR2 from the germline V gene are GTSNPN and SVGIG (reference sequence). The length of the CDR3 is 15 residues. J lost 8 bases, V lost 7 bases, and 9 bases had no gene match. The CDR3 is CAYLGLAGGPHEQFF. The CDR3 nucleotides are TGTGCCTACTTAGGACTAGCGGGGGGGCCCCATGAGCAGTTCTTC. Combining the CDR3 with reference TRBV30 and TRBJ2-1 gives the whole variable domain SQTIHQWPATLVQPVGSPLSLECTVEGTSNPNLYWYRQAAGRGLQLLFYSVGIGQISSEVPQNLSASRPQDRQFILSSKKLLLSDSGFYLCAYLGLAGGPHEQFFGPGTRLTVL.

V is TRBV5-4 and J is TRBJ2-7; 7 bases map to TRBD1. J gave up 3 bases and V 2 bases, and 8 bases lay outside the gene matches. This CDR3 has 15 amino acids. Germline V gene data show CDR1 as SGHNT and CDR2 as YYREEE (reference sequence). CDR3 sequence: CASSFRGQSIYEQYF. CDR3 coding DNA: TGTGCCAGCAGCTTCCGGGGACAGTCCATCTACGAGCAGTACTTC.

The V gene is TRBV25-1, the J gene TRBJ1-2; 9 bases fit TRBD1. Unmatched junction bases numbered 9, after V lost 8 bases and J lost 8 bases. Germline assignment: CDR1 MGHDK and CDR2 SYGVNS. The CDR3 spans 13 residues. The CDR3 DNA is TGTGCCAGCCGGGGACAGGGTATACGGGGCTACACCTTC. Translating it yields CASRGQGIRGYTF.

The chain combines TRBV4-1 with TRBJ2-1, with D perhaps matching TRBD1 (5 bases). The ends were cut back, 4 bases at V and 6 bases at J, with 13 bases in the middle. Germline CDR1 reads MGHRA; CDR2 reads YSYEKL. The CDR3 length is 14 residues. DNA of the CDR3: TGCGCCAGCAGCCGCCGTGGGCAGGGCAATGAGCAGTTCTTC. Translation gives CASSRRGQGNEQFF.

V usage is TRBV5-4 and J usage is TRBJ2-5, with D perhaps matching TRBD2 (5 bases). The germline V gene encodes CDR1 SGHNT and CDR2 YYREEE (reference sequence). The CDR3 covers 13 residues. V lost 2 bases and J 5 bases, leaving 10 bases between the germline ends. CDR3 residues: CASSFRDRETQYF. The CDR3 DNA sequence: TGTGCCAGCAGCTTCCGGGATCGGGAGACCCAGTACTTC.

This chain joins TRBV20-1 and TRBJ1-1; D remains ambiguous. V was trimmed by 1 base and J by 8 bases, leaving 5 bases between them. Germline V lookup: CDR1 DFQATT, CDR2 SNEGSKA (reference sequence). The CDR3 length is 10 residues. The CDR3 loop reads CSARVREAFF. The CDR3 bases are TGCAGTGCTAGAGTACGAGAAGCTTTCTTT.

This clone was found a few times. This chain links TRBV5-1 with TRBJ1-3; D is possibly TRBD1 (6 bases). Germline V CDR1 and CDR2: SGHRS, YFSETQ. V shed 4 bases and J shed 0 bases, with 14 bases lying between them. This CDR3 region has 16 residues. CDR3 protein: CASSATTGPSGNTIYF. CDR3 in DNA: TGCGCCAGCAGCGCAACGACAGGACCCTCTGGAAACACCATATATTTT.

The rearrangement joins TRBV15 to TRBJ1-2; D may be TRBD1 (5 bases). Trimming pared 0 bases from V and 2 bases from J, leaving 10 bases between. The CDR3 is made up of 15 amino acids. Germline assignment: CDR1 LNHNV and CDR2 YYDKDF (reference sequence). The CDR3 DNA follows: TGTGCCACCAGCAGAGATCACAAGGGGAACTATGGCTACACCTTC. Its translation is CATSRDHKGNYGYTF. Based on the CDR3 plus reference TRBV15 and TRBJ1-2, the full variable domain is DAMVIQNPRYQVTQFGKPVTLSCSQTLNHNVMYWYQQKSSQAPKLLFHYYDKDFNNEADTPDNFQSRRPNTSFCFLDIRSPGLGDTAMYLCATSRDHKGNYGYTFGSGTRLTVV.

V gene TRBV6-5 combines with J gene TRBJ2-5, with a weak D call TRBD2 (5 bases). The V gene lost 3 bases and the J gene lost 4 bases, with 12 bases spanning the gap. Germline CDR1 is MNHEY and CDR2 is SVGAGI. CDR3 size: 14 residues. For the CDR3, the DNA is TGTGCCAGCAGTTATAATAGCGTGAGAGAGACCCAGTACTTC. The encoded protein is CASSYNSVRETQYF.

This clone is labeled medium-sized. The chain uses TRBV4-2 and TRBJ2-5, with 12 bases that match TRBD1. The length of the CDR3 is 16 residues. Germline CDR1 LGHNA, CDR2 YNFKEQ. Trimming took 2 bases from V and 5 from J; bases not matched to a gene: 6. CDR3 nucleotide sequence: TGTGCCAGCAGCCAATACGGGGACAGGGGGCGCGAGACCCAGTACTTC. The encoded protein is CASSQYGDRGRETQYF.

This clone has just one count. This chain connects TRBV19 to TRBJ1-6; 11 bases match TRBD1. This CDR3 is 17 amino acids long. Germline CDR1 reads LNHDA; CDR2 reads SQIVND (reference sequence). The V and J ends lost 4 bases and 11 bases, in that order; junction bases with no gene match: 13. CDR3 protein: CASSNTPRGTGGPPLHF. As DNA, the CDR3 is TGTGCCAGTAGTAATACTCCCCGAGGGACAGGGGGTCCACCCCTCCACTTT.

Comments on this clone: One end of the junction does not line up with germline, which may come from a read error. The CDR3 nucleotides are TGTGCCAGCTCCAACCGACAGGGCCGTGGGGAGCACTTC. This gives the protein CASSNRQGRGEHF. The rearrangement uses TRBV27 and TRBJ2-7; TRBD1 matches at 7 bases. Germline V gives CDR1 MNHEY, CDR2 SMNVEV (reference sequence). This CDR3 comprises 13 residues.

The chain combines TRBV5-4 with TRBJ2-7; perhaps TRBD2 as D (5 bases). V lost 0 bases, J lost 6 bases, and 16 bases lay in between. The CDR3 contains 15 residues. Germline CDR1 and CDR2: SGHNT and YYREEE (reference sequence). The CDR3 here is CASSLVGGRAGEQYF. In DNA form, the CDR3 reads TGTGCCAGCAGCTTGGTAGGAGGACGGGCGGGCGAGCAGTACTTC.

The chain is built from TRBV13 and TRBJ1-4, with D perhaps TRBD1 (6 bases). This CDR3 spans 14 amino acids. Trimming stripped 4 bases from V and 7 bases from J, with 13 bases between. Germline V CDR1 and CDR2: PRHDT, FYEKMQ (reference sequence). CDR3 sequence: CASSSVGASEKLFF. The DNA of the CDR3 is TGTGCCAGCAGCTCGGTGGGGGCGAGTGAAAAACTGTTTTTT.

This chain uses TRBV15 with TRBJ2-7, with D possibly being TRBD1 (6 bases). Between the trimmed V and J ends, which lost 2 bases and 3 bases, there was a span of 11 bases. CDR1 is LNHNV, CDR2 YYDKDF, per germline (reference sequence). The CDR3 length is 14 residues. CDR3 bases: TGTGCCACCAGCAGATCCCAGGGGTACTACGAGCAGTACTTC. Translation gives CATSRSQGYYEQYF. The full variable domain, rest sourced from reference TRBV15 and TRBJ2-7, is DAMVIQNPRYQVTQFGKPVTLSCSQTLNHNVMYWYQQKSSQAPKLLFHYYDKDFNNEADTPDNFQSRRPNTSFCFLDIRSPGLGDTAMYLCATSRSQGYYEQYFGPGTRLTVT.

The rearrangement links TRBV25-1 to TRBJ2-1; TRBD2 matches 13 bases. Germline lookup yields CDR1 MGHDK and CDR2 SYGVNS. V lost 4 bases, J lost 6 bases, and 6 bases stayed unmatched. The CDR3 is 16 residues long. The CDR3 here is CASSGGLAGIINEQFF. The CDR3, as DNA: TGTGCCAGCAGTGGGGGACTAGCGGGGATTATCAATGAGCAGTTCTTC.

This chain links TRBV29-1 with TRBJ1-2, with TRBD1 as a possible D gene (5 bases). Germline CDR1 and CDR2: SQVTM and ANQGSEA. V was trimmed by 4 bases and J by 6 bases, leaving 12 bases between them. This CDR3 is built from 12 residues. The CDR3 coding sequence is TGCAGCGTTGGGTCCAGGGTTAATGGCTACACCTTC. It encodes CSVGSRVNGYTF.

This clone was detected a few times. The V gene is TRBV6-5, the J gene TRBJ1-1; D gene unclear. Germline CDR1 reads MNHEY; CDR2 reads SVGAGI. V dropped 2 bases and J dropped 3 bases, with 10 bases sitting between them. This CDR3 has 14 residues. The CDR3: CASSYGVVDTEAFF. In DNA form, the CDR3 reads TGTGCCAGCAGTTACGGGGTGGTGGACACTGAAGCTTTCTTT.

This chain connects TRBV25-1 to TRBJ1-4; D perhaps matches TRBD1 (5 bases). V was pared by 1 base and J by 8 bases, with 14 bases between. The CDR3 extends over 15 amino acids. Germline V gene data show CDR1 as MGHDK and CDR2 as SYGVNS. The CDR3 here is CASSEFPGTEEKLFF. In nucleotides, the CDR3 is TGTGCCAGCAGTGAATTCCCGGGGACGGAAGAAAAACTGTTTTTT. Drawing the rest from reference TRBV25-1 and TRBJ1-4, the complete variable domain is EADIYQTPRYLVIGTGKKITLECSQTMGHDKMYWYQQDPGMELHLIHYSYGVNSTEKGDLSSESTVSRIRTEHFPLTLESARPSHTSQYLCASSEFPGTEEKLFFGSGTQLSVL.

The V and J genes are TRBV9 and TRBJ1-5; D call uncertain. Germline CDR1 and CDR2: SGDLS and YYNGEE. V gave up 0 bases and J gave up 1 base, with 5 bases separating them. This CDR3 is built from 14 residues. The CDR3 here is CASSVEGSNQPQHF. Here the CDR3 DNA reads TGTGCCAGCAGCGTAGAAGGGAGCAATCAGCCCCAGCATTTT.